This record concerns one TCR beta chain sequence. What it recognizes is unknown. The data stem from a study of OX40 agonist ivuxolimab in advanced cancers. On the study more broadly: Previous treatment with anti-PD-1, anti-PD-L1 or anti-CTLA-4 therapy was allowed; over 35% had received some. Findings of the study overall: Expanded peripheral T cells had an undetermined antigen specificity.

Sequencing used immunoSEQ multiplex PCR; TCRdb keeps in-frame clones, though not all of them. This table holds 65,000 to 80,000 clones, less than 95% found once. The germline V gene encodes CDR1 SGHVS and CDR2 FQNEAQ. The V end lost 1 base, the J end lost 6 bases, and 9 bases lay between the germline ends. The CDR3 is 13 amino acids. This receptor was identified in an adult with an advanced solid tumor such as melanoma, head and neck, liver or kidney cancer. The sequenced sample was CD4+ or CD8+ T cells sorted from blood, obtained in a trial of the OX40 agonist ivuxolimab. The rearrangement links TRBV7-8 to TRBJ1-2; D call uncertain. CDR3 in amino acids: CASSLGLKDGYTF. The CDR3 bases are TGTGCCAGCAGCTTAGGGCTGAAGGATGGCTACACCTTC.